Below, 29 T cell receptor beta chains from the same sample are listed, as sequenced in a study of regulatory T cells in long-lasting Graves disease. Building the TCR beta libraries relied on iRepertoire HTBI primers, and CDR3 regions underwent Arm-PCR. TCRdb reanalysed the multiplex PCR reads using MiXCR and keeps one entry per CDR3 protein. The repertoire holds hundreds of thousands of distinct CDR3 sequences, with around a fifth as singletons. As for time point: persistent/refractory GD, antithyroid drugs over 5 years with positive TRAb. RNA isolated from PBMCs was used to make the TCR library. The sample in question was peripheral blood mononuclear cells (PBMCs), obtained when the disease was refractory, from a patient treated with antithyroid drugs. The receptors were gathered from a female donor with Graves disease.

V gene TRBV14 combines with J gene TRBJ2-1; D is unclear. Germline loops: CDR1 SGHDN, CDR2 FVKESK. This CDR3 contains 15 residues. V gave up 1 base and J gave up 1 base, with 8 bases separating them. The CDR3 DNA is TGTGCCAGCAGCCAAGGGGCCGCTTCCTACAATGAGCAGTTCTTC. Translation gives CASSQGAASYNEQFF.

This clonotype has a count of ten or more. The chain employs TRBV9 and TRBJ2-5; 12 bases match TRBD2. Germline-derived CDR1 and CDR2 are SGDLS and YYNGEE. This CDR3 is 14 amino acids long. After removal of 2 bases from V and 4 bases from J, the junction contained 0 bases not matched to a gene. This CDR3 is CASSVTSGRETQYF. DNA of the CDR3: TGTGCCAGCAGCGTGACTAGCGGGAGAGAGACCCAGTACTTC.

This chain links TRBV27 with TRBJ2-2, with 8 bases lining up with TRBD1. Losses at the gene ends were 6 bases for V and 5 bases for J; bases not matched to a gene: 14. CDR3 length: 17 amino acids. In germline, CDR1 is MNHEY, CDR2 SMNVEV (reference sequence). CDR3 sequence reads: CASSHFSGGGKTGELFF. CDR3 nucleotide sequence: TGTGCCAGCAGCCACTTTTCAGGGGGCGGGAAGACCGGGGAGCTGTTTTTT.

This clonotype was observed many times. The gene calls are TRBV3-1 and TRBJ1-5; 8 positions agree with TRBD1. The germline gives CDR1 LGHDT, CDR2 YNNKEL (reference sequence). The CDR3 sequence is 15 residues long. V lost 6 bases, J lost 0 bases, and 4 bases stayed unmatched. The CDR3 region is CASSTGTGSNQPQHF. The CDR3 DNA follows: TGTGCCAGCAGTACCGGGACAGGTAGCAATCAGCCCCAGCATTTT.

This chain links TRBV20-1 with TRBJ1-5; maybe TRBD1 (5 bases). Trimming took 0 bases from V and 7 from J, leaving 22 bases between them. The germline CDR1 and CDR2 sequences are DFQATT and SNEGSKA (reference sequence). This CDR3 contains 17 residues. Here the CDR3 reads CSARDDQGVDTLQPQHF. CDR3 coding DNA: TGCAGTGCTAGAGATGATCAGGGAGTAGACACCTTACAGCCCCAGCATTTT.

This sequence joins TRBV20-1 and TRBJ2-5, with a tentative D call TRBD2 (6 bases). There are 15 residues in the CDR3. V was cut by 0 bases and J by 1 base, with 12 bases left in between. The germline gives CDR1 DFQATT, CDR2 SNEGSKA (reference sequence). DNA for the CDR3: TGCAGTGCTAGAGATGGAGGGGAAGCCCAAGAGACCCAGTACTTC. Translation: CSARDGGEAQETQYF.

This clonotype appeared many times. This chain links TRBV20-1 with TRBJ2-2; TRBD2 matches at 10 bases. This CDR3 region has 16 residues. The germline V gene has CDR1 DFQATT and CDR2 SNEGSKA (reference sequence). Trimming took 5 bases from V and 0 from J; bases not matched to a gene: 6. The CDR3 here is CSAPLLAGTNTGELFF. CDR3 coding DNA: TGCAGTGCTCCTTTACTAGCGGGAACGAACACCGGGGAGCTGTTTTTT.

This clonotype was seen repeatedly, ten times or more. The rearrangement uses TRBV28 and TRBJ2-7, with TRBD1 as a possible D gene (6 bases). This CDR3 region has 16 residues. The germline gives CDR1 MDHEN, CDR2 SYDVKM. V was shortened by 3 bases and J by 5 bases, with 20 bases between the two germline ends. The CDR3 here is CASSLFPGPDSNEQYF. Here the CDR3 DNA reads TGTGCCAGCAGTTTGTTTCCGGGACCGGACAGCAACGAGCAGTACTTC.

This clonotype was found a few times. The chain carries TRBV7-9 and TRBJ1-6; maybe TRBD1 (5 bases). This CDR3 has 17 residues. Trimming took off 2 bases at V and 9 bases at J, with 20 bases between the two ends. Germline V gene sequence: CDR1 SEHNR, CDR2 FQNEAQ (reference sequence). CDR3 nucleotide sequence: TGTGCCAGCAGCTTATTGTTGACGGGGGAGGTAATTTCACCCCTCCACTTT. It translates to CASSLLLTGEVISPLHF.

The genes are TRBV12-3 or TRBV12-4 and TRBJ2-2; unclear D gene. This CDR3 has 14 amino acids. V was trimmed by 1 base and J by 3 bases, leaving 6 bases between them. The CDR3 region is CASSLGFDTGELFF. CDR3 bases: TGTGCCAGCAGTTTAGGGTTCGACACCGGGGAGCTGTTTTTT.

This clonotype was recorded a few times. This chain connects TRBV9 to TRBJ2-7, with 9 bases matching TRBD2. The CDR3 sequence is 15 residues long. The V and J ends lost 0 bases and 4 bases, in that order; junction bases with no gene match: 5. Germline V gives CDR1 SGDLS, CDR2 YYNGEE. CDR3 sequence (DNA): TGTGCCAGCAGCGTAGTAGCGGGAGTTACATACGAGCAGTACTTC. Protein product: CASSVVAGVTYEQYF.

This clonotype was counted ten times or more. This chain uses TRBV28 with TRBJ1-1; D might be TRBD1 (5 bases). Germline V gene data show CDR1 as MDHEN and CDR2 as SYDVKM. The CDR3 is 12 residues long. V shed 5 bases and J shed 7 bases, with 11 bases lying between them. The CDR3 bases are TGTGCCAGCAGTGCGATCAGGGATGAAGCTTTCTTT. It translates to CASSAIRDEAFF. Together with reference TRBV28 and TRBJ1-1, the CDR3 gives the full variable domain: DVKVTQSSRYLVKRTGEKVFLECVQDMDHENMFWYRQDPGLGLRLIYFSYDVKMKEKGDIPEGYSVSREKKERFSLILESASTNQTSMYLCASSAIRDEAFFGQGTRLTVV.

This clonotype occurred many times. This chain links TRBV9 with TRBJ2-5; D is possibly TRBD1 (5 bases). The CDR3 runs 15 residues. The V gene lost 0 bases and the J gene lost 3 bases, with 12 bases spanning the gap. CDR1 is SGDLS, CDR2 YYNGEE, per germline. CDR3 nucleotide sequence: TGTGCCAGCAGCGTAGCTACTACAGGCGAAGAGACCCAGTACTTC. As protein: CASSVATTGEETQYF.

The genes are TRBV27 and TRBJ1-4, with a possible D match to TRBD1 (5 bases). In germline, CDR1 is MNHEY, CDR2 SMNVEV (reference sequence). CDR3 size: 14 residues. V was shortened by 3 bases and J by 6 bases, with 11 bases between the two germline ends. The CDR3 loop is CASSFRDRDEKLFF. CDR3 sequence (DNA): TGTGCCAGCAGTTTCCGGGACCGGGATGAAAAACTGTTTTTT.

This clonotype showed up just a few times. The genes are TRBV20-1 and TRBJ2-7; a possible D gene is TRBD1 (5 bases). This CDR3 has 12 amino acids. Trimming took off 5 bases at V and 0 bases at J, with 8 bases between the two ends. Germline lookup yields CDR1 DFQATT and CDR2 SNEGSKA (reference sequence). The CDR3 nucleotides read TGCAGTGCTGTAGACAGCTCCTACGAGCAGTACTTC. This translates into CSAVDSSYEQYF.

On this clonotype: Sequence at one end of the junction differs from germline and may be a read error. CDR3 protein: CASSLDWGRTEASF. Written as DNA, the CDR3 is TGCGCCAGCAGCTTGGATTGGGGACGCACTGAAGCTTCCTTT. This rearrangement joins TRBV5-1 to TRBJ1-1, with D perhaps matching TRBD1 (5 bases). CDR1 is SGHRS and CDR2 is YFSETQ in the germline V gene. The CDR3 spans 14 residues.

This clonotype has at least ten counts. The gene calls are TRBV28 and TRBJ2-7, with TRBD1 identical over 9 bases. This CDR3 contains 15 residues. Germline V gene sequence: CDR1 MDHEN, CDR2 SYDVKM. The J segment lost 1 base and the V segment lost 5 bases, leaving 6 bases of the junction unmatched. Here the CDR3 reads CASSAGTGRSYEQYF. CDR3 in DNA: TGTGCCAGCAGTGCCGGGACAGGGAGGTCCTACGAGCAGTACTTC. The full variable domain, with the rest looked up from reference TRBV28 and TRBJ2-7, is DVKVTQSSRYLVKRTGEKVFLECVQDMDHENMFWYRQDPGLGLRLIYFSYDVKMKEKGDIPEGYSVSREKKERFSLILESASTNQTSMYLCASSAGTGRSYEQYFGPGTRLTVT.

This clonotype was found many times. This chain links TRBV28 with TRBJ2-3, with 13 bases fitting TRBD2. The CDR3 loop spans 15 amino acids. Germline V gives CDR1 MDHEN, CDR2 SYDVKM. V was pared by 5 bases and J by 4 bases, with 3 bases of the junction left unmatched. The CDR3 region has the DNA TGTGCCAGCAGTGGGACTAGCGGGATCGCAGATACGCAGTATTTT. Protein product: CASSGTSGIADTQYF.

J is TRBJ2-7 and V is TRBV6-5, with D tentatively TRBD1 (7 bases). This CDR3 is 14 amino acids long. Trimming left V 2 bases short and J 4 bases short, with 12 bases between. Germline loops: CDR1 MNHEY, CDR2 SVGAGI. The CDR3 region is CASSYVRGAYEQYF. The CDR3 region has the DNA TGTGCCAGCAGTTACGTCAGGGGGGCGTACGAGCAGTACTTC.

The table lists this clonotype with many counts. This chain connects TRBV5-1 to TRBJ1-2; D might be TRBD1 (6 bases). Germline V gives CDR1 SGHRS, CDR2 YFSETQ. Trimming stripped 0 bases from V and 2 bases from J, with 14 bases between. The CDR3 is 16 amino acids. CDR3 region: CASSLGIQGMNYGYTF. CDR3 sequence (DNA): TGCGCCAGCAGCTTGGGTATCCAGGGGATGAACTATGGCTACACCTTC.

This clonotype was counted ten times or more. Written as DNA, the CDR3 is TGTGCCAGCAAGGCGAACTATGGCTACACCTTC. Translating it yields CASKANYGYTF. This sequence joins TRBV28 and TRBJ1-2, with unresolved D. CDR1 is MDHEN and CDR2 is SYDVKM in the germline V gene. V was cut by 7 bases and J by 2 bases, with 5 bases left in between. CDR3 length: 11 amino acids.

This clonotype showed up just a few times. CDR3 sequence: CASSEGVSGNTIYF. The CDR3 DNA sequence: TGTGCCAGCAGTGAGGGAGTCTCTGGAAACACCATATATTTT. J is TRBJ1-3 and V is TRBV27; no clear D gene. The ends were cut back, 5 bases at V and 0 bases at J, with 8 bases in the middle. Germline CDR1 reads MNHEY; CDR2 reads SMNVEV (reference sequence). This CDR3 spans 14 amino acids.

This clonotype was detected many times. J is TRBJ2-5 and V is TRBV7-9, with 7 bases identical to TRBD1. CDR3 length: 15 residues. J was trimmed by 0 bases and V by 3 bases; bases with no gene match: 4. CDR1 and CDR2 (germline): SEHNR, FQNEAQ (reference sequence). In DNA form, the CDR3 reads TGTGCCAGCAGCTTCTCCAGGGGGTACCAAGAGACCCAGTACTTC. Translating gives CASSFSRGYQETQYF.

A note on this clonotype: Germline and junction disagree at one end, which may indicate a read error. The chain recombines TRBV7-7 with TRBJ2-1, with TRBD1 as a possible D gene (5 bases). Germline V lookup: CDR1 SSHAT, CDR2 FNYEAQ (reference sequence). The CDR3 sequence is 13 residues long. The CDR3 nucleotides read TGTGCTAGCAGCTTGACAGCCAACAATGAGCAGTTCTTC. This gives the protein CASSLTANNEQFF.

The table lists this clonotype with a few counts. J is TRBJ2-5 and V is TRBV15; 9 nucleotides agree with TRBD1. Germline CDR1 LNHNV, CDR2 YYDKDF (reference sequence). V shed 1 base, J shed 5 bases, and the junction held 5 bases outside the gene matches. The CDR3 runs 15 residues. The CDR3 nucleotides are TGTGCCACCAGCAGAGGGACAGGGGTAGGGGAGACCCAGTACTTC. This gives the protein CATSRGTGVGETQYF.

This chain links TRBV6-9 with TRBJ2-7; D is unresolved. V dropped 4 bases and J dropped 3 bases, with 13 bases sitting between them. The CDR3 spans 14 residues. Germline V CDR1 and CDR2: MNHGY, SVAAGI. The chain's CDR3 is CASSCGVWYYEQYF. The CDR3 DNA follows: TGTGCCAGCAGTTGCGGTGTTTGGTACTACGAGCAGTACTTC.

As regards this clonotype: It differs at one base from a far larger clone, so likely a read error. The chain employs TRBV10-1 and TRBJ2-4, with D unresolved. CDR1 WNHNN and CDR2 SYGVQD come from the germline V gene (reference sequence). This CDR3 contains 13 residues. The V and J ends lost 5 bases and 0 bases respectively, with 5 bases between them. This CDR3 reads CASSSRAKNIQYF. The CDR3 DNA reads as TGCGCCAGCAGTTCGAGAGCCAAAAACATTCAGTACTTC.

The chain carries TRBV7-9 and TRBJ2-2, with 9 bases lining up with TRBD2. The germline CDR1 and CDR2 sequences are SEHNR and FQNEAQ (reference sequence). V trimming: 4 bases; J trimming: 0 bases; junction bases outside the gene matches: 6. The CDR3 has 17 amino acids. The CDR3 spells CASSSLSSGTNTGELFF. In nucleotides, the CDR3 is TGTGCCAGCAGCTCCCTCTCTAGCGGGACGAACACCGGGGAGCTGTTTTTT.

The chain has TRBV29-1 and TRBJ1-1, with D tentatively TRBD1 (6 bases). The V and J ends lost 3 bases and 3 bases respectively, with 11 bases between them. Germline V lookup: CDR1 SQVTM, CDR2 ANQGSEA. This CDR3 spans 13 amino acids. The CDR3 region has the DNA TGCAGCGTTGATAGGGACACCCACACTGAAGCTTTCTTT. This gives the protein CSVDRDTHTEAFF. The full variable domain, completed using reference TRBV29-1 and TRBJ1-1, is SAVISQKPSRDICQRGTSLTIQCQVDSQVTMMFWYRQQPGQSLTLIATANQGSEATYESGFVIDKFPISRPNLTFSTLTVSNMSPEDSSIYLCSVDRDTHTEAFFGQGTRLTVV.